These 5 T cell receptor beta chains came from one sample sequenced in a study of spatial heterogeneity in lung cancer. Time point indicated: sample taken at primary tumor resection. Unsorted whole RNA samples from tumor, nontumor lung or frozen PBMC were sequenced. MiXCR was run by TCRdb on the 5' RACE reads, yielding one entry per CDR3 protein. The table includes tens of thousands of distinct CDR3 sequences, roughly 12% detected once. The sample consisted of PBMCs, taken at surgery. The receptors were gathered from a male donor with early-stage non-small cell lung cancer.

On this clonotype: Just one base apart from a much larger clone, this may be a read error. The rearrangement uses TRBV7-9 and TRBJ1-3, with D perhaps TRBD1 (5 bases). Germline CDR1 reads SEHNR; CDR2 reads FQNEAQ (reference sequence). CDR3 length: 14 amino acids. This chain's CDR3 is CASSLEGNGNNIYF. The CDR3 DNA follows: TGTGCCAGCAGCTTAGAGGGGAATGGAAACAACATATATTTT.

This chain connects TRBV6-2 or TRBV6-3 to TRBJ1-1, with D perhaps TRBD1 (5 bases). Per germline, CDR1 MNHEY and CDR2 SVGEGT. The V and J ends lost 6 bases and 4 bases respectively, with 15 bases between them. This CDR3 is built from 14 residues. CDR3 residues: CASSYPGGITEAFF. CDR3 coding DNA: TGTGCCAGCAGCTACCCCGGGGGGATCACTGAAGCTTTCTTT.

The chain couples TRBV7-8 to TRBJ2-2; perhaps TRBD2 as D (5 bases). CDR3 length: 15 residues. Germline CDR1 and CDR2: SGHVS and FQNEAQ. V was clipped by 2 bases and J by 1 base, with 8 bases between them. The CDR3 DNA reads TGTGCCAGCAGCTTAAGACGGGAGAACACCGGGGAGCTGTTTTTT. Residues: CASSLRRENTGELFF.

There are a few counts of this clonotype. This rearrangement joins TRBV5-1 to TRBJ1-2; D uncertain. The germline gives CDR1 SGHRS, CDR2 YFSETQ. This CDR3 spans 15 amino acids. Trimming left V 6 bases short and J 4 bases short, with 19 bases between. The CDR3 nucleotides are TGCGCCAGCACCCTTGGAGGAGCGAAGGTCTATGGCTACACCTTC. Protein: CASTLGGAKVYGYTF.

This chain joins TRBV29-1 and TRBJ2-7; TRBD1 aligns across 7 bases. The CDR3 length is 14 residues. Looked up from germline, CDR1 is SQVTM and CDR2 is ANQGSEA. Trimming removed 3 bases from V and 3 bases from J; junction bases left unmatched: 8. The CDR3 DNA sequence: TGCAGCGTTGAGTCGGACACAGGGGTCTACGAGCAGTACTTC. This encodes CSVESDTGVYEQYF.